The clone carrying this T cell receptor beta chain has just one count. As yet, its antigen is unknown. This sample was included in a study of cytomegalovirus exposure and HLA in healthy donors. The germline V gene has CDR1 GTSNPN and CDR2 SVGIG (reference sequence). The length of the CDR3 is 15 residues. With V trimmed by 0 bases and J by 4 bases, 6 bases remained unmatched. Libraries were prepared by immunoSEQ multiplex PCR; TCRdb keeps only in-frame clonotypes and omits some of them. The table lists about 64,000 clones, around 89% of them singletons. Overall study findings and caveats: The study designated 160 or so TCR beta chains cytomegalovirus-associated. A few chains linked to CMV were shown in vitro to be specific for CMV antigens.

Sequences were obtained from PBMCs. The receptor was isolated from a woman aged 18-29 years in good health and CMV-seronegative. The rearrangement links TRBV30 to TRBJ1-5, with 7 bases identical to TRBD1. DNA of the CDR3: TGTGCCTGGAGTGTAGGGGGCAGGGGAAATCAGCCCCAGCATTTT. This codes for CAWSVGGRGNQPQHF. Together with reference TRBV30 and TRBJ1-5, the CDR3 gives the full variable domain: SQTIHQWPATLVQPVGSPLSLECTVEGTSNPNLYWYRQAAGRGLQLLFYSVGIGQISSEVPQNLSASRPQDRQFILSSKKLLLSDSGFYLCAWSVGGRGNQPQHFGDGTRLSIL.